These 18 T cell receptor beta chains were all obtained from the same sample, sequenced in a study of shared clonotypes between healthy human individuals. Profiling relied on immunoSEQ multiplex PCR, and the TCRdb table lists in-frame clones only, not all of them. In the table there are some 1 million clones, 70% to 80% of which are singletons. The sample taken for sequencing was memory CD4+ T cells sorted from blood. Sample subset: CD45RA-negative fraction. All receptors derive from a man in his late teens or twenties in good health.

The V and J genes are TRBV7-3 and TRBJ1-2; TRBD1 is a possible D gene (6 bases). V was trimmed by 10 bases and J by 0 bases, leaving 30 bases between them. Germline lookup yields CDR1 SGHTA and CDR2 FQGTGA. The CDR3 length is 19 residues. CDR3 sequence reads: CATGLTGQLPQRPNYGYTF. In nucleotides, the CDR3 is TGTGCCACCGGGTTAACGGGACAACTCCCCCAAAGGCCTAACTATGGCTACACCTTC.

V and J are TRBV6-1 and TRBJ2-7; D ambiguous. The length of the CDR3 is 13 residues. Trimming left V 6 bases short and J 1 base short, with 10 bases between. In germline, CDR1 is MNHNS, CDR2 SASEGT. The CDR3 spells CASRPRQSYEQYF. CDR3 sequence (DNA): TGTGCCAGCAGACCCAGGCAGTCCTACGAGCAGTACTTC.

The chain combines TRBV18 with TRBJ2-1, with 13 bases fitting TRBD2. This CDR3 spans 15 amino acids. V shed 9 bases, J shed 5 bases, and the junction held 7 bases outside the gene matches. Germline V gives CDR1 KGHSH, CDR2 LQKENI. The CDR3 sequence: CASRGLAGDHNEQFF. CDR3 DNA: TGTGCCAGTCGAGGACTAGCGGGGGACCACAATGAGCAGTTCTTC.

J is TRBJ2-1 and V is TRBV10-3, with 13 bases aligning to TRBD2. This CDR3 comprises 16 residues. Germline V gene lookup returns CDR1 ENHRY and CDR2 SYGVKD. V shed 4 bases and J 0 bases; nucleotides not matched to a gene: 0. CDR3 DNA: TGTGCCATCAGTGGGACTAGCGGGAGCTCCTACAATGAGCAGTTCTTC. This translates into CAISGTSGSSYNEQFF.

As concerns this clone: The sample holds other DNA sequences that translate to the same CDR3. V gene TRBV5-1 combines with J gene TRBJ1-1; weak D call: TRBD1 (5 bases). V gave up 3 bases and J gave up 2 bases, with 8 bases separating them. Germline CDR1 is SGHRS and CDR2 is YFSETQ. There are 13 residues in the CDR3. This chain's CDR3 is CASSYDRNTEAFF. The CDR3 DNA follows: TGCGCCAGCAGCTATGACAGAAACACTGAAGCTTTCTTT.

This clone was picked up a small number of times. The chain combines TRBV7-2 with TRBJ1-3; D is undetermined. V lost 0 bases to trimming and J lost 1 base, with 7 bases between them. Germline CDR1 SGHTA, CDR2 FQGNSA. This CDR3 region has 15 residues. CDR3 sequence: CASSLAGRSGNTIYF. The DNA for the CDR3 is TGTGCCAGCAGCTTAGCAGGGCGTTCTGGAAACACCATATATTTT. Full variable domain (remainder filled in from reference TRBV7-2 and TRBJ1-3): GAGVSQSPSNKVTEKGKDVELRCDPISGHTALYWYRQSLGQGLEFLIYFQGNSAPDKSGLPSDRFSAERTGGSVSTLTIQRTQQEDSAVYLCASSLAGRSGNTIYFGEGSWLTVV.

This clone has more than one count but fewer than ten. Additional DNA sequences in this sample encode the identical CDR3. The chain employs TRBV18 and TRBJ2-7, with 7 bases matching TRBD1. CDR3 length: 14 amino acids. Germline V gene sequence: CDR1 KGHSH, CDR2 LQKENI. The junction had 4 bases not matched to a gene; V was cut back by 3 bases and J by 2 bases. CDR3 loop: CASSPWDRAYEQYF. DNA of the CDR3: TGTGCCAGCTCACCTTGGGACAGAGCCTACGAGCAGTACTTC. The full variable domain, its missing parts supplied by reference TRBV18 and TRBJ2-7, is NAGVMQNPRHLVRRRGQEARLRCSPMKGHSHVYWYRQLPEEGLKFMVYLQKENIIDESGMPKERFSAEFPKEGPSILRIQQVVRGDSAAYFCASSPWDRAYEQYFGPGTRLTVT.

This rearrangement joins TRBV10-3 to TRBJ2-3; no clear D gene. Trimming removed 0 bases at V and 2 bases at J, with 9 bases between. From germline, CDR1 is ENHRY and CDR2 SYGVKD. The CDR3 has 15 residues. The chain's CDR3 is CAISESGLFTDTQYF. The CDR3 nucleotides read TGTGCCATCAGTGAGTCAGGGTTATTCACAGATACGCAGTATTTT.

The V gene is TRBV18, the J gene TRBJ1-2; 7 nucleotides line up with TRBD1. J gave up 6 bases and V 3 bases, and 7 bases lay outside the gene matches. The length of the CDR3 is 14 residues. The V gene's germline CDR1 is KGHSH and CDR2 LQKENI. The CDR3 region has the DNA TGTGCCAGCTCACCTCTGAGGGGGCCAAATGGCTACACCTTC. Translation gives CASSPLRGPNGYTF.

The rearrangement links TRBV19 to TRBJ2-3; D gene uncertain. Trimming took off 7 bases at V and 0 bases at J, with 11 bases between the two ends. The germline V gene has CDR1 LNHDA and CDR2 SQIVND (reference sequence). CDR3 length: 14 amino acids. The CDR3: CASKAGPSTDTQYF. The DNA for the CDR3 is TGTGCCAGTAAAGCAGGCCCTAGCACAGATACGCAGTATTTT.

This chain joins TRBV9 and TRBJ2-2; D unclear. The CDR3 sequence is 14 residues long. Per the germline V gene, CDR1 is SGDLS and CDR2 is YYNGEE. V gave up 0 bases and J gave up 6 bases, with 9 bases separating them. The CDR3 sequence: CASSVAQKSGELFF. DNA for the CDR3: TGTGCCAGCAGCGTAGCACAGAAATCCGGGGAGCTGTTTTTT.

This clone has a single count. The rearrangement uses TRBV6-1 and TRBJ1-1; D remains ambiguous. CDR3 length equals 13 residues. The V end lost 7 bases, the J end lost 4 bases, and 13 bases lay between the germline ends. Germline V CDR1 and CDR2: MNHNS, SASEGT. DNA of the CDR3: TGTGCCAGCACCTCAAGGACCGGCACTGAAGCTTTCTTT. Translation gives CASTSRTGTEAFF.

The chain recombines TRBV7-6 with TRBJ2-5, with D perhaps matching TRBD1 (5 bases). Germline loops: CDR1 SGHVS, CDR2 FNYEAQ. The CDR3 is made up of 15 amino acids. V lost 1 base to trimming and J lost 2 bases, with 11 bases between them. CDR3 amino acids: CASSLGAKGQETQYF. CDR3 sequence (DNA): TGTGCCAGCAGCTTAGGGGCAAAGGGGCAAGAGACCCAGTACTTC.

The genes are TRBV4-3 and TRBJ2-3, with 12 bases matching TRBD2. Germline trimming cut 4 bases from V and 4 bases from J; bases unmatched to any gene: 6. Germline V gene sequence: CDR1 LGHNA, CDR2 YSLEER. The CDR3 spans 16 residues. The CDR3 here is CASSPLAGGPADTQYF. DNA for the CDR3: TGCGCCAGCAGCCCTCTAGCGGGAGGGCCAGCAGATACGCAGTATTTT.

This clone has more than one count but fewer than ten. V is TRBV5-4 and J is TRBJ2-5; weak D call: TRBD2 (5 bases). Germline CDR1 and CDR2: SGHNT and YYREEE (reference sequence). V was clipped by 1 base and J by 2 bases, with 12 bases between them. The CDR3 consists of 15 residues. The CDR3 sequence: CASSLRVGIQETQYF. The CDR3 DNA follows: TGTGCCAGCAGCTTGCGGGTCGGGATTCAAGAGACCCAGTACTTC.

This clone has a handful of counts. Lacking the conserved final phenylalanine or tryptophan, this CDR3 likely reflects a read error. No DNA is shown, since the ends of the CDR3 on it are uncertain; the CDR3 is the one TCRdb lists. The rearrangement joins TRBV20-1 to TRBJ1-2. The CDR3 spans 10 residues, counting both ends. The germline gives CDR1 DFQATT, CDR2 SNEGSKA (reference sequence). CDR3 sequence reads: CSASLNAGSL.

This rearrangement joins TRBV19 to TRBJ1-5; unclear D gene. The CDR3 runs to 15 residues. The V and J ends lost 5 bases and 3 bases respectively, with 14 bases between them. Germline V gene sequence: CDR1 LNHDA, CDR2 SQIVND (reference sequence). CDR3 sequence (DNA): TGTGCCAGTAGTCCCGGGCAGGCCCCCAATCAGCCCCAGCATTTT. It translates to CASSPGQAPNQPQHF. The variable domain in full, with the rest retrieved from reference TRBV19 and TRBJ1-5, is DGGITQSPKYLFRKEGQNVTLSCEQNLNHDAMYWYRQDPGQGLRLIYYSQIVNDFQKGDIAEGYSVSREKKESFPLTVTSAQKNPTAFYLCASSPGQAPNQPQHFGDGTRLSIL.

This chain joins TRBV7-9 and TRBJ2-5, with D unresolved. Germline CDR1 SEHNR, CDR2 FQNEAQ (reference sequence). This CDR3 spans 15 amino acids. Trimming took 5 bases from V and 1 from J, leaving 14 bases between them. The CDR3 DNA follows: TGTGCCAGCAGCGTTCCCAGTGGTGGCCAAGAGACCCAGTACTTC. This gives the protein CASSVPSGGQETQYF.